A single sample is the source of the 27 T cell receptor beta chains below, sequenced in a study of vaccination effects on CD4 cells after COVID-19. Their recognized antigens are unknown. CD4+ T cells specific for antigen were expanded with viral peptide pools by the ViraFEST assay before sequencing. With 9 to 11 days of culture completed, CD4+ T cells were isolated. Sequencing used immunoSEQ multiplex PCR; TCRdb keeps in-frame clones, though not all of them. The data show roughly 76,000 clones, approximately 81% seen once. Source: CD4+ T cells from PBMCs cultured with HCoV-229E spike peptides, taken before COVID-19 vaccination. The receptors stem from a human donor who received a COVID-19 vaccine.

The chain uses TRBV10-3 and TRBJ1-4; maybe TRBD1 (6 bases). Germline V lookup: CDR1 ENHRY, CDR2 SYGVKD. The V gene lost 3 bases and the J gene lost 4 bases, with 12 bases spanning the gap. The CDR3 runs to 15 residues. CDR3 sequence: CAISDQTGVNEKLFF. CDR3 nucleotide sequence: TGTGCCATCAGTGACCAGACAGGAGTTAATGAAAAACTGTTTTTT.

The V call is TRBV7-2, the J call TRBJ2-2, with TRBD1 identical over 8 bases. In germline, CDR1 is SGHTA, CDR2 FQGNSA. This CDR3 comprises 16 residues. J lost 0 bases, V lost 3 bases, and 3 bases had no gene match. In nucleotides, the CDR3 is TGTGCCAGCAGCTTCTCGGACAGGGCGAACACCGGGGAGCTGTTTTTT. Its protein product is CASSFSDRANTGELFF.

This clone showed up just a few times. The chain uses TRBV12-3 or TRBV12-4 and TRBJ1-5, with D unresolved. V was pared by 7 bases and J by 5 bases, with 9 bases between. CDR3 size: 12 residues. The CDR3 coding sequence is TGTGCCAGCACCCAAGGTTATCAGCCCCAGCATTTT. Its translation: CASTQGYQPQHF.

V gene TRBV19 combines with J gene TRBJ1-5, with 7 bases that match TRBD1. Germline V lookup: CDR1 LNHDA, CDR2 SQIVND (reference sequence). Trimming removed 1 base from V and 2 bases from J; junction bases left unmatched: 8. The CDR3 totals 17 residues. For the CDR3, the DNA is TGTGCCAGTAGTATAGGGACAGGAATAAGAGGCAATCAGCCCCAGCATTTT. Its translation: CASSIGTGIRGNQPQHF.

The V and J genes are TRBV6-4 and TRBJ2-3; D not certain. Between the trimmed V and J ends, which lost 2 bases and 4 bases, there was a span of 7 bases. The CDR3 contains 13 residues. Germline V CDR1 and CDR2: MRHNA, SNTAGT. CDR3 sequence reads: CASSDLAPDTQYF. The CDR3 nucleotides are TGTGCCAGCAGTGACCTCGCCCCAGATACGCAGTATTTT.

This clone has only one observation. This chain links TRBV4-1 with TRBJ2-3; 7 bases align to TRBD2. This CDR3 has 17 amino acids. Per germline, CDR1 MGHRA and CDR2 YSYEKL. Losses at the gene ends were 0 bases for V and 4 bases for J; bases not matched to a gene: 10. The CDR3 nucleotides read TGCGCCAGCAGCCAAGAGAGGCCAGCGGGGTATGCAGATACGCAGTATTTT. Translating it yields CASSQERPAGYADTQYF.

The CDR3 DNA sequence: TGCGCCAGCAGTGAAATCGGCAGGGATAATGTATACGAGCAGTACGTC. Translated, it gives CASSEIGRDNVYEQYV. V gene TRBV10-1 combines with J gene TRBJ2-7; tentatively, D is TRBD1 (5 bases). CDR3 length: 16 amino acids. The germline gives CDR1 WNHNN, CDR2 SYGVQD (reference sequence). The V end was cut by 3 bases, the J end by 4 bases, with 19 bases between.

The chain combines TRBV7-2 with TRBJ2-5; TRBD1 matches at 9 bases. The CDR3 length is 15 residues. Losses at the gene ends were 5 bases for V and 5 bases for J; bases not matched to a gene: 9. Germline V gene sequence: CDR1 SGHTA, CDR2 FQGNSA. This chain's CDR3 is CASSVQQGARETQYF. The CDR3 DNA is TGTGCCAGCAGCGTTCAACAGGGGGCGCGTGAGACCCAGTACTTC.

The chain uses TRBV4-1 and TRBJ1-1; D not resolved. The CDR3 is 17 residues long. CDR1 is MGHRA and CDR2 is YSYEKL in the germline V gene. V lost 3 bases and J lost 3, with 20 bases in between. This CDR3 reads CASSHTILTKRDTEAFF. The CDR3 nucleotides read TGCGCCAGCAGCCACACCATTCTCACTAAAAGGGACACTGAAGCTTTCTTT.

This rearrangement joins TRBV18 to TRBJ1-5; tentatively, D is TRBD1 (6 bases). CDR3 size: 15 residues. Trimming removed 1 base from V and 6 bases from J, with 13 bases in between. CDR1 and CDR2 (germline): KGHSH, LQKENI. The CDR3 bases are TGTGCCAGCTCACCACTGCCAGGGGAAAGTCAGCCCCAGCATTTT. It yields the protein CASSPLPGESQPQHF.

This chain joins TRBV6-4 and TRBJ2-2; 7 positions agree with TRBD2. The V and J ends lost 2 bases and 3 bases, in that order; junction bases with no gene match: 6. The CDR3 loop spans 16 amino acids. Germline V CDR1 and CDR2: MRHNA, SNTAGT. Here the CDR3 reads CASSDRGETHTGELFF. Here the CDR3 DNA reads TGTGCCAGCAGTGACCGGGGGGAAACGCACACCGGGGAGCTGTTTTTT.

The CDR3 loop reads CAWSVGSGNQETQYF. CDR3 coding DNA: TGTGCCTGGAGTGTAGGTAGCGGTAACCAAGAGACCCAGTACTTC. The chain carries TRBV30 and TRBJ2-5, with D perhaps TRBD2 (6 bases). V was cut by 0 bases and J by 0 bases, with 11 bases left in between. The CDR3 runs 15 residues. Germline CDR1 reads GTSNPN; CDR2 reads SVGIG (reference sequence). The entire variable domain, with the rest obtained from reference TRBV30 and TRBJ2-5, is as follows: SQTIHQWPATLVQPVGSPLSLECTVEGTSNPNLYWYRQAAGRGLQLLFYSVGIGQISSEVPQNLSASRPQDRQFILSSKKLLLSDSGFYLCAWSVGSGNQETQYFGPGTRLLVL.

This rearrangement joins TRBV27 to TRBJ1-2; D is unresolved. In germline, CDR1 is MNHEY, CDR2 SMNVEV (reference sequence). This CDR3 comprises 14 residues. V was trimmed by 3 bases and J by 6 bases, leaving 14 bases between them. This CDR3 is CASSFIGLKDGYTF. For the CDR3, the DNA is TGTGCCAGCAGTTTCATCGGACTCAAGGATGGCTACACCTTC.

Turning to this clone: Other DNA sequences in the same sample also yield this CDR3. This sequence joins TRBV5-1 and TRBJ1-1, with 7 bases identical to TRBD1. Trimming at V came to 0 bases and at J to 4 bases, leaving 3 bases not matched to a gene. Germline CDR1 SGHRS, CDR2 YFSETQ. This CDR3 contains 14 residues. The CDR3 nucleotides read TGCGCCAGCAGCTTGGGACAGGGCGGCACTGAAGCTTTCTTT. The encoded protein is CASSLGQGGTEAFF.

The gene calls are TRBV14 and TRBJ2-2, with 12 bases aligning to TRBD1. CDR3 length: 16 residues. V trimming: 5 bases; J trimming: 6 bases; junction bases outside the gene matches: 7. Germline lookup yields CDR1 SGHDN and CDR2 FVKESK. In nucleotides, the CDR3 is TGTGCCAGCAGCGACAGGGACAGGGGGCTTCCCGGGGAGCTGTTTTTT. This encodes CASSDRDRGLPGELFF.

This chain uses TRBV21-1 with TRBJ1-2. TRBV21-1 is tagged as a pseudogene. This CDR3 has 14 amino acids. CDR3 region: CASSPGRRGYGYTF. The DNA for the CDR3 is TGTGCCAGCAGCCCGGGGCGTCGGGGCTATGGCTACACCTTC.

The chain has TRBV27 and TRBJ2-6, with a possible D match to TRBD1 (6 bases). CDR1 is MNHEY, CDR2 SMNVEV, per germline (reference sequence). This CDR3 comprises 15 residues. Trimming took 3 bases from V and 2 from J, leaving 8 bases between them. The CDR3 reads CASSFKGAGANVLTF. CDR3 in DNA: TGTGCCAGCAGTTTTAAGGGGGCTGGGGCCAACGTCCTGACTTTC.

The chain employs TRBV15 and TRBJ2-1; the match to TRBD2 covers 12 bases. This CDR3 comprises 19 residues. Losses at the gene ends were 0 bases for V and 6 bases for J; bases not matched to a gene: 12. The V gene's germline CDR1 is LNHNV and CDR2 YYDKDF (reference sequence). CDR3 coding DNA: TGTGCCACCAGCAGAGATCTGGCTAGCGGGGGGGCTGGAGGCAATGAGCAGTTCTTC. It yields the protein CATSRDLASGGAGGNEQFF.

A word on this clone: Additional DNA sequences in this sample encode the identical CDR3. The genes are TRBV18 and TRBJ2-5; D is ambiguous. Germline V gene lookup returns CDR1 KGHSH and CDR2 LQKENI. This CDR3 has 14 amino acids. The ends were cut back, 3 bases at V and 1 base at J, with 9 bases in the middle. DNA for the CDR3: TGTGCCAGCTCACCGAAAGGGTCCCAAGAGACCCAGTACTTC. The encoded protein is CASSPKGSQETQYF.

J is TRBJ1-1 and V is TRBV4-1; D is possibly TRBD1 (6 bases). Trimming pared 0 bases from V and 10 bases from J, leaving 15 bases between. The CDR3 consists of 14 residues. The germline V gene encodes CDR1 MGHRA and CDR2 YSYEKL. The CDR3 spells CASSQDLSGGRAFF. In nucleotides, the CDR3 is TGCGCCAGCAGCCAAGATTTGAGCGGGGGGCGAGCTTTCTTT.

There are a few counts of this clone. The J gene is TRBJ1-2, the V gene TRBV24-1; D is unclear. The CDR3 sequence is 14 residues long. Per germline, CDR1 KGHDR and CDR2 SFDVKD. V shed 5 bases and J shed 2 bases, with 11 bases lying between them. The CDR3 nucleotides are TGTGCCACCAGTGCCGAGAGCAGCAACTATGGCTACACCTTC. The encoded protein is CATSAESSNYGYTF.

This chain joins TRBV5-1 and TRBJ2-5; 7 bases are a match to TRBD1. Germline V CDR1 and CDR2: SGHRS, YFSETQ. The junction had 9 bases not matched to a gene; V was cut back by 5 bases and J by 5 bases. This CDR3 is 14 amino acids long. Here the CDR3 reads CASSPEGASETQYF. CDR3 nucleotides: TGCGCCAGCAGTCCAGAGGGGGCCTCGGAGACCCAGTACTTC.

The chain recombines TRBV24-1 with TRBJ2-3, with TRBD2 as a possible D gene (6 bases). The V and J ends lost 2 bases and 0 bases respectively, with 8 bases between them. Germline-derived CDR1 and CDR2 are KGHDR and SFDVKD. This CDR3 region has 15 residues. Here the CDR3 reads CATSDWGTSTDTQYF. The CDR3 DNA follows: TGTGCCACCAGTGATTGGGGGACTAGCACAGATACGCAGTATTTT.

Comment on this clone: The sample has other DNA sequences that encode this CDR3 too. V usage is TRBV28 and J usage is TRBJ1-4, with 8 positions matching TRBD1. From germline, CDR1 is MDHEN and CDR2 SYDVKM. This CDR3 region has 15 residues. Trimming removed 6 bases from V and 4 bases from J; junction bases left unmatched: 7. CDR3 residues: CASSSDRGNNEKLFF. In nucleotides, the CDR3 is TGTGCCAGCAGCTCTGACAGGGGTAATAATGAAAAACTGTTTTTT.

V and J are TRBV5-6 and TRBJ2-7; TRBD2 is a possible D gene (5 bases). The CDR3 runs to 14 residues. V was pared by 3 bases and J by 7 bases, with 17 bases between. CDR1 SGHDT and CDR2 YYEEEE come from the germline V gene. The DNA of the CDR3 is TGTGCCAGCAGCTCCCTGAGAGGGTCCCGGGAGCAGTACGTC. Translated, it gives CASSSLRGSREQYV.

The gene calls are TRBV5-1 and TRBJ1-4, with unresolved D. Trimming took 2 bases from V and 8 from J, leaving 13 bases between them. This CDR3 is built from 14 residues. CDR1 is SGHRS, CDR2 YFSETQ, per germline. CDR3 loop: CASSFTDVEEKLFF. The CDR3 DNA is TGCGCCAGCAGCTTCACAGATGTTGAGGAAAAACTGTTTTTT.

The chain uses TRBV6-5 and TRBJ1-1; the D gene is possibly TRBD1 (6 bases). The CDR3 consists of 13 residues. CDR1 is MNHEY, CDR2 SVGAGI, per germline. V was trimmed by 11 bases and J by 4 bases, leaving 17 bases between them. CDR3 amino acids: CAFRTVLGTEAFF. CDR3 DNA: TGTGCCTTCCGGACAGTCCTAGGCACTGAAGCTTTCTTT.